The sequence of this T cell receptor (beta chain) was determined in a study of post-analysis software for immune sequencing data. Sequencing libraries made from TCR beta cDNA carried unique molecular identifiers. One entry per CDR3 protein results from TCRdb running MiXCR on the PCR reads. The table records approximately 730,000 distinct CDR3 sequences, 25% to 30% of them present only once. The receptor was isolated from a girl between 10 and 17 years old with multiple sclerosis. The specimen was blood.

This chain's CDR3 is CSVKTSDEQYF. In DNA form, the CDR3 reads TGCAGTGTTAAGACTAGCGACGAGCAGTACTTC. The V and J genes are TRBV20-1 and TRBJ2-5; TRBD2 matches 8 bases. The last part of the DNA fits TRBJ2-7 better; the J call may be wrong. This CDR3 is 11 amino acids long. Germline V gene sequence: CDR1 DFQATT, CDR2 SNEGSKA (reference sequence).